This T cell receptor (beta chain) stems from a study of Ad26.COV2.S vaccination and SARS-CoV-2 variants. Treatment noted: some 20 received Ad26.COV2.S at low or high dose, single or two shots; several received placebo; per-sample allocation not given. Samples analyzed were those drawn on day 63 after the first vaccine or placebo injection. Clones were sequenced by immunoSEQ multiplex PCR, and TCRdb holds only the in-frame ones, with some missing. The repertoire consists of about 400,000 clones, with 89% occurring once and the leading ten covering 1.9%. General study findings and limits: Breadth, reportedly substantial, characterized the spike-specific CD8+ and CD4+ T cell responses after vaccination. People who got the vaccine had more spike-specific TCR breadth than people who got placebo.

In regard to this clone: The antigen remains undetermined.

The receptor was isolated from a person aged 18-65 years who received the Ad26.COV2.S COVID-19 vaccine or a placebo. The sample in question was peripheral blood, obtained in a trial of Ad26.COV2.S vaccine versus placebo.

This chain's CDR3 is CASSPGVGNIQYF. CDR3 sequence (DNA): TGTGCCAGCAGTCCCGGGGTGGGGAACATTCAGTACTTC. The V gene is TRBV12-3 or TRBV12-4, the J gene TRBJ2-4, with a weak D call TRBD2 (5 bases). Trimming stripped 5 bases from V and 7 bases from J, with 12 bases between. The CDR3 has 13 residues.